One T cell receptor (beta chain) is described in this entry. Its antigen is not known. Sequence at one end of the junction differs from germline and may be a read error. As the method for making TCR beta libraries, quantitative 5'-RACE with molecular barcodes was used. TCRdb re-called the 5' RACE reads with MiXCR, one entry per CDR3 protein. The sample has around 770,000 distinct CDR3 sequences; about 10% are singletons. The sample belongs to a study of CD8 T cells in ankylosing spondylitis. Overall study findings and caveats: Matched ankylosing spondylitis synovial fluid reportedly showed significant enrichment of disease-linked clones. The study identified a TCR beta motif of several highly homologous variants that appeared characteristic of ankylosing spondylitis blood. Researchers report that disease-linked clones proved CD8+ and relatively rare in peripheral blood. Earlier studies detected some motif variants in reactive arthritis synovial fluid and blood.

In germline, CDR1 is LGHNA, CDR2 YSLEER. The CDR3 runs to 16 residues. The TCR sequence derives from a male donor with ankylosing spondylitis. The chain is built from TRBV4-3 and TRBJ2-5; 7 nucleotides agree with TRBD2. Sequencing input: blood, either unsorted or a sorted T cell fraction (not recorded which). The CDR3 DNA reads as TGCTCCAGCAGCCTAGGTCTAGTGCGGGAGCAAGAGACCCAGTACTTC. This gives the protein CSSSLGLVREQETQYF.